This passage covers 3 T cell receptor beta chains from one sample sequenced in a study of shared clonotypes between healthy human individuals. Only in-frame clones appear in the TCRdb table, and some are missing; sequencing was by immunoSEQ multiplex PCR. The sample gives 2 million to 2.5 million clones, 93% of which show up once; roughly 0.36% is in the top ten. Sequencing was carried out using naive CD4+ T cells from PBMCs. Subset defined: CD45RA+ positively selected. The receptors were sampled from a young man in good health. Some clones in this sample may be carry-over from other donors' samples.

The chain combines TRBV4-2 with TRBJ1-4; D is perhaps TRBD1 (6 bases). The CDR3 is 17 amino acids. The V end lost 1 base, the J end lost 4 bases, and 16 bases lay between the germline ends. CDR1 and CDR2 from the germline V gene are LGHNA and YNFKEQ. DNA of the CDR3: TGTGCCAGCAGCCAAGGGTTAGGACAGCCAGTTAATGAAAAACTGTTTTTT. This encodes CASSQGLGQPVNEKLFF.

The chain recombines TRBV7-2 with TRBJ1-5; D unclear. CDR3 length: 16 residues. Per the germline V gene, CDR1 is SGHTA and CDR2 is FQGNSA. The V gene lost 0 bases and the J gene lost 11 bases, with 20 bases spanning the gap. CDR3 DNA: TGTGCCAGCAGCTTAGCCCCCGGAACGGGTAATGCGGCCCAGCATTTT. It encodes CASSLAPGTGNAAQHF. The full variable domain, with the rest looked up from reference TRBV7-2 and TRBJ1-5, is GAGVSQSPSNKVTEKGKDVELRCDPISGHTALYWYRQSLGQGLEFLIYFQGNSAPDKSGLPSDRFSAERTGGSVSTLTIQRTQQEDSAVYLCASSLAPGTGNAAQHFGDGTRLSIL.

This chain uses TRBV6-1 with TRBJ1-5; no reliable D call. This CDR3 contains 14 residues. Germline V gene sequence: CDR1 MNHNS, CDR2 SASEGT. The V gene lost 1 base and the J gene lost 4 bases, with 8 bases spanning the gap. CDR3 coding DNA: TGTGCCAGCAGTGAAGGTAGCGGGAATCAGCCCCAGCATTTT. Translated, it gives CASSEGSGNQPQHF.